The 15 T cell receptor beta chains below come from one sample, sequenced in a study of cytomegalovirus exposure and HLA in healthy donors. Both 60 Vbeta primers and 13 Jbeta primers went into the PCR. The protocol was immunoSEQ multiplex PCR, while the TCRdb copy is restricted to in-frame clones and leaves out a portion. The sample has about 130,000 clones, roughly 85% seen once; the top ten hold 6.5%. The sequencing sample was made of PBMCs. All receptors derive from a man aged 35 to 55 in good health and CMV-seropositive.

This chain links TRBV5-1 with TRBJ2-3; 13 bases line up with TRBD2. This CDR3 spans 16 amino acids. Trimming took 2 bases from V and 6 from J; bases not matched to a gene: 6. Germline lookup yields CDR1 SGHRS and CDR2 YFSETQ. As DNA, the CDR3 is TGCGCCAGCAGCTTACCCGGACTAGCGGGAGAGGATACGCAGTATTTT. This gives the protein CASSLPGLAGEDTQYF. The entire variable domain, with the rest obtained from reference TRBV5-1 and TRBJ2-3, is as follows: KAGVTQTPRYLIKTRGQQVTLSCSPISGHRSVSWYQQTPGQGLQFLFEYFSETQRNKGNFPGRFSGRQFSNSRSEMNVSTLELGDSALYLCASSLPGLAGEDTQYFGPGTRLTVL.

The rearrangement uses TRBV10-1 and TRBJ2-1; TRBD2 matches at 13 bases. This CDR3 spans 15 amino acids. V shed 5 bases and J 8 bases; nucleotides not matched to a gene: 6. Germline-derived CDR1 and CDR2 are WNHNN and SYGVQD (reference sequence). The CDR3 here is CASSILAGGPHEQFF. As DNA, the CDR3 is TGCGCCAGCAGTATACTAGCGGGAGGGCCCCATGAGCAGTTCTTC.

J is TRBJ2-1 and V is TRBV7-9; 7 bases are a match to TRBD2. CDR1 and CDR2 (germline): SEHNR, FQNEAQ (reference sequence). The CDR3 has 15 residues. The junction had 3 bases not matched to a gene; V was cut back by 1 base and J by 3 bases. The CDR3 is CASSLGLADYNEQFF. For the CDR3, the DNA is TGTGCCAGCAGCTTAGGGCTAGCGGACTACAATGAGCAGTTCTTC.

This clone was observed a few times. This rearrangement joins TRBV25-1 to TRBJ1-3; 8 nucleotides line up with TRBD1. The V gene's germline CDR1 is MGHDK and CDR2 SYGVNS. The junction had 8 bases not matched to a gene; V was cut back by 2 bases and J by 2 bases. The CDR3 totals 17 residues. CDR3 sequence: CASSELSRGRAGNTIYF. CDR3 in DNA: TGTGCCAGCAGTGAACTTTCCAGGGGGCGAGCTGGAAACACCATATATTTT.

This rearrangement joins TRBV28 to TRBJ2-3; TRBD2 matches at 10 bases. The ends lost 6 bases at V and 0 bases at J; junction bases unmatched: 6. The CDR3 extends over 16 amino acids. Germline V gene lookup returns CDR1 MDHEN and CDR2 SYDVKM. CDR3 in amino acids: CASSSTSGTSTDTQYF. The CDR3 nucleotides read TGTGCCAGCAGCTCAACTAGCGGGACTAGCACAGATACGCAGTATTTT.

The V call is TRBV5-1, the J call TRBJ2-5; 14 bases line up with TRBD2. CDR3 length equals 18 residues. Germline trimming cut 4 bases from V and 4 bases from J; bases unmatched to any gene: 12. Per the germline V gene, CDR1 is SGHRS and CDR2 is YFSETQ. The CDR3 loop is CASSLGTSGSHEGETQYF. The CDR3 DNA reads as TGCGCCAGCAGCCTTGGGACTAGCGGGAGCCACGAGGGAGAGACCCAGTACTTC.

V usage is TRBV10-3 and J usage is TRBJ2-5; the D gene is possibly TRBD1 (5 bases). The ends were cut back, 7 bases at V and 3 bases at J, with 12 bases in the middle. Germline CDR1 and CDR2: ENHRY and SYGVKD. This CDR3 comprises 13 residues. CDR3 protein: CAIMQGWEETQYF. The CDR3 DNA reads as TGTGCCATCATGCAGGGTTGGGAAGAGACCCAGTACTTC.

The chain joins TRBV6-5 to TRBJ1-1; D unresolved. Germline values: CDR1 MNHEY, CDR2 SVGAGI. V was shortened by 7 bases and J by 1 base, with 10 bases between the two germline ends. This CDR3 comprises 13 residues. DNA of the CDR3: TGTGCCAGCACCTGGAGCCGGAACACTGAAGCTTTCTTT. Encoded protein: CASTWSRNTEAFF.

The chain couples TRBV6-1 to TRBJ2-7; tentative D call: TRBD2 (6 bases). Germline-derived CDR1 and CDR2 are MNHNS and SASEGT. Trimming left V 4 bases short and J 7 bases short, with 23 bases between. The CDR3 consists of 16 residues. The chain's CDR3 is CASSGFHMGPGVEQYF. The DNA for the CDR3 is TGTGCCAGCAGTGGATTTCACATGGGACCGGGGGTGGAGCAGTACTTC.

The rearrangement uses TRBV6-4 and TRBJ1-1; D is undetermined. The germline gives CDR1 MRHNA, CDR2 SNTAGT. CDR3 length equals 13 residues. V lost 3 bases, J lost 1 base, and 6 bases lay in between. For the CDR3, the DNA is TGTGCCAGCAGTGAAGAACAGAACACTGAAGCTTTCTTT. The encoded protein is CASSEEQNTEAFF.

For this clone: A read error is likely, as this CDR3 ends without the conserved phenylalanine or tryptophan. This rearrangement joins TRBV5-1 to TRBJ1-6; 8 nucleotides match TRBD1. This CDR3 region has 15 residues. Germline V lookup: CDR1 SGHRS, CDR2 YFSETQ. V lost 0 bases, J lost 9 bases, and 5 bases stayed unmatched. The CDR3 protein is CASSLETGVVSPLHS. The CDR3 region has the DNA TGCGCCAGCAGCTTGGAGACAGGGGTGGTTTCACCCCTCCACTCT.

This chain connects TRBV14 to TRBJ2-2; D ambiguous. Germline V gives CDR1 SGHDN, CDR2 FVKESK. The V end lost 4 bases, the J end lost 7 bases, and 10 bases lay between the germline ends. CDR3 length: 13 residues. This CDR3 is CASSREFGGELFF. DNA of the CDR3: TGTGCCAGCAGCCGAGAGTTCGGCGGGGAGCTGTTTTTT.

This chain joins TRBV7-2 and TRBJ2-1; D is possibly TRBD2 (5 bases). V was cut by 8 bases and J by 0 bases, with 17 bases left in between. CDR1 SGHTA and CDR2 FQGNSA come from the germline V gene. The CDR3 extends over 16 amino acids. CDR3 nucleotides: TGTGCCAGCCGCTCTAAATCCGGGGACTCCTACAATGAGCAGTTCTTC. Translated, it gives CASRSKSGDSYNEQFF.

This chain links TRBV5-1 with TRBJ2-1, with TRBD1 matching over 9 bases. This CDR3 has 15 residues. In germline, CDR1 is SGHRS, CDR2 YFSETQ. V dropped 3 bases and J dropped 9; count of bases not matched to a gene: 10. The DNA for the CDR3 is TGCGCCAGCAGCTACACGGGACAGGGTCCAAGTGAGCAGTTCTTC. Its protein product is CASSYTGQGPSEQFF.

This sequence joins TRBV18 and TRBJ1-5, with 8 bases aligning to TRBD1. The CDR3 runs to 17 residues. The junction had 10 bases not matched to a gene; V was cut back by 2 bases and J by 4 bases. Germline lookup yields CDR1 KGHSH and CDR2 LQKENI. CDR3 bases: TGTGCCAGCTCACCAGGGAGGCAGGGGGCTGGAAATCAGCCCCAGCATTTT. Its translation: CASSPGRQGAGNQPQHF.